Listed below are T cell receptor beta chains from one sample, sequenced in a study of CD8+CD57+ T cells in acquired aplastic anemia. MiXCR, run by TCRdb on the reads, gives a single entry per CDR3 protein. The sample includes about 190,000 distinct CDR3 sequences, about half of them seen just once. The sample taken for sequencing was sorted CD4+, CD8+, or CD8+CD57+ T cells (not recorded which) from PBMCs. Every receptor here comes from a human donor in good health, serving as a control. The CDR3 runs from the conserved cysteine through the conserved F or W. D genes are given only for firm matches. Some rows have no size entry. The others give once, few or many, or a class for an expanded clone.

>NA|TRBV10-3|NA|TRBJ2-1
CAALSGTSGHNEQFF
TGTGCCGCGCTCTCCGGGACGAGCGGACACAATGAGCAGTTCTTC
>NA|TRBV20-1|many|TRBJ2-3
CSAPHDTQYF
TGCAGTGCTCCTCACGATACGCAGTATTTT
>TRBD1|TRBV5-4|many|TRBJ1-1
CASSGTGGGTEAFF
TGTGCCAGCAGCGGGACAGGGGGGGGGACTGAAGCTTTCTTT
>NA|TRBV12-5|many|TRBJ1-5
CASGLEDGQPQHF
TGTGCTAGTGGTTTGGAGGACGGCCAGCCCCAGCATTTT
>TRBD2|TRBV7-6|NA|TRBJ2-2
CASSPGLAGTTGELFF
TGTGCCAGCTCACCGGGACTAGCGGGGACAACCGGGGAGCTGTTTTTT
>TRBD1|TRBV7-2|NA|TRBJ1-5
CASSRQGLSQPQHF
TGTGCCAGTAGCAGACAGGGACTTTCTCAGCCCCAGCATTTT
>NA|TRBV2|once|TRBJ1-2
CATSDSQGGYGYTF
TGTGCCACCAGTGATTCACAGGGAGGCTATGGCTACACCTTC
>TRBD1|TRBV24-1|NA|TRBJ2-5
CAAGTGGSETQYF
TGTGCCGCGGGGACAGGGGGGAGTGAGACCCAGTACTTC
>NA|TRBV10-3|many|TRBJ1-5
CAISVELVNQPQHF
TGTGCCATCAGTGTAGAATTAGTCAATCAGCCCCAGCATTTT
>NA|TRBV9|NA|TRBJ2-1
CASSVEAASLNEQFF
TGTGCCAGCAGCGTAGAGGCGGCCAGCCTCAATGAGCAGTTCTTC
>NA|TRBV24-1|few|TRBJ2-1
CATSATGGIQQFF
TGTGCCACCAGTGCGACAGGAGGTATTCAGCAGTTCTTC
>TRBD1|TRBV9|many|TRBJ2-1
CASSKNRDRYNEQFF
TGTGCCAGCAGCAAAAACCGGGACAGATACAATGAGCAGTTCTTC
>NA|TRBV7-2|many|TRBJ2-7
CASSLGRGKDEQYF
TGTGCCAGCAGCTTGGGCAGGGGAAAAGACGAGCAGTACTTC
>NA|TRBV7-9|NA|TRBJ2-7
CASSFGGIGEQYF
TGTGCCAGCAGCTTTGGGGGAATCGGCGAGCAGTACTTC
>TRBD1|TRBV25-1|NA|TRBJ2-1
CASIGGEVTGGLNEQFF
TGTGCCAGCATCGGGGGAGAGGTGACAGGGGGCCTCAATGAGCAGTTCTTC
>TRBD1|TRBV4-3|many|TRBJ2-3
CASSQVPQGTSTDTQYF
TGCGCCAGCAGCCAAGTTCCACAGGGGACCAGCACAGATACGCAGTATTTT
>NA|TRBV14|NA|TRBJ2-7
CASSPKLGGEQYF
TGTGCCAGCAGCCCCAAGCTTGGAGGTGAGCAGTACTTC
>NA|TRBV7-6|few|TRBJ2-3
CASSQEGEWDPPQTTDTQYF
TGTGCCAGCAGCCAAGAAGGAGAGTGGGACCCACCCCAAACCACAGATACGCAGTATTTT
>NA|TRBV5-1|once|TRBJ1-1
CASSLLERGNTEAFF
TGTGCCAGCAGCTTACTGGAGCGGGGGAACACCGAAGCTTTCTTT
>NA|TRBV7-6|NA|TRBJ1-1
CASSLGLATNTEAFF
TGTGCCAGCAGCTTAGGTCTGGCGACGAACACTGAAGCTTTCTTT
>TRBD1|TRBV2|NA|TRBJ2-7
CASSEPGTVRHEQYF
TGTGCCAGCAGTGAACCCGGGACAGTCCGGCACGAGCAGTACTTC
>TRBD1|TRBV6-2/TRBV6-3|many|TRBJ2-3
CASGPPQGVGTDTQYF
TGTGCCAGCGGGCCTCCACAGGGGGTGGGCACAGATACGCAGTATTTT
>NA|TRBV7-2|NA|TRBJ1-6
CASSLNYGGSPLHF
TGTGCCAGCAGCCTAAACTATGGGGGTTCACCCCTCCACTTT
>NA|TRBV12-3/TRBV12-4|many|TRBJ1-6
CASSLGGTHNSPLHF
TGTGCCAGCAGTTTAGGCGGGACACATAATTCACCCCTCCACTTT
>NA|TRBV9|NA|TRBJ2-5
CASSVEKTQYF
TGTGCCAGCAGCGTAGAAAAGACCCAGTACTTC
>NA|TRBV20-1|NA|TRBJ1-2
CSARGGTSYGYTF
TGCAGTGCTAGAGGGGGCACATCCTATGGCTACACCTTC
>TRBD1|TRBV27|many|TRBJ2-7
CASRRTGAYEQYF
TGTGCCAGCAGAAGGACAGGGGCCTACGAGCAGTACTTC
>TRBD2|TRBV4-1|many|TRBJ2-3
CASSRTSGDTDTQYF
TGCGCCAGCAGCAGGACTAGCGGGGACACAGATACGCAGTATTTT
>TRBD2|TRBV12-3/TRBV12-4|NA|TRBJ2-2
CASSLGLAGGANTGELFF
TGTGCCAGCAGTTTAGGTCTAGCGGGGGGCGCGAACACCGGGGAGCTGTTTTTT
>NA|TRBV7-2|once|TRBJ2-7
CASSLGYRGGGYEQYF
TGTGCCAGCAGTTTAGGTTACAGGGGAGGCGGTTACGAGCAGTACTTC
>TRBD1|TRBV7-9|NA|TRBJ1-2
CASSQQGAGGYTF
TGCGCCAGCAGCCAACAGGGGGCGGGTGGCTACACCTTC
>NA|TRBV6-1|many|TRBJ1-3
CASSPGLTSGNTIYF
TGTGCCAGCAGTCCTGGTCTCACCTCTGGAAACACCATATATTTT
>TRBD1|TRBV10-2|NA|TRBJ2-7
CASNAGTGSREQYF
TGCGCCAGCAACGCCGGGACAGGGAGTCGCGAGCAGTACTTC
>TRBD2|TRBV7-6|many|TRBJ2-6
CASTLGRVPSGANVLTF
TGTGCCAGCACCCTAGGGAGGGTCCCCTCTGGGGCCAACGTCCTGACTTTC
>NA|TRBV11-2|many|TRBJ1-1
CASSFVDGGTEAFF
TGTGCCAGCAGCTTCGTGGATGGAGGCACTGAAGCTTTCTTT
>TRBD1|TRBV15|many|TRBJ1-4
CATSTVGQGATNEKLFF
TGTGCCACCAGCACAGTTGGACAGGGTGCAACTAATGAAAAACTGTTTTTT
>NA|TRBV6-5|many|TRBJ1-5
CASSYSIDSNQPQHF
TGTGCCAGCAGTTACTCGATCGATAGCAATCAGCCCCAGCATTTT
>NA|TRBV24-1|NA|TRBJ1-5
CATSDFASNQPQHF
TGTGCCACCAGTGATTTTGCCAGCAATCAGCCCCAGCATTTT
>TRBD1|TRBV10-3|NA|TRBJ1-1
CAAWGQGADTEAFF
TGTGCCGCCTGGGGACAGGGGGCCGACACTGAAGCTTTCTTT
>NA|TRBV7-2|NA|TRBJ1-3
CASSALGGNTIYF
TGTGCCAGCAGCGCCTTAGGGGGGAACACCATATATTTT
>TRBD1|TRBV12-3/TRBV12-4|NA|TRBJ1-2
CASSPGGANYGYTF
TGTGCCAGCAGTCCAGGGGGGGCTAACTATGGCTACACCTTC
>NA|TRBV2|NA|TRBJ2-3
CASSDQGSTDTQYF
TGTGCCAGCAGTGATCAAGGGAGCACAGATACGCAGTATTTT
>NA|TRBV9|many|TRBJ2-5
CASSVAPGPQETQYF
TGTGCCAGCAGCGTAGCTCCAGGGCCCCAAGAGACCCAGTACTTC
>NA|TRBV28|once|TRBJ1-5
CASRTGTEPGPQHF
TGTGCCAGCAGAACCGGGACCGAGCCAGGGCCCCAGCATTTT
>NA|TRBV7-8|many|TRBJ2-3
CASSLGSLGLTDTQYF
TGTGCCAGCAGCTTAGGCAGCCTTGGCCTCACAGATACGCAGTATTTT
>NA|TRBV6-5|NA|TRBJ2-7
CASSSSEGLPPYEQYF
TGTGCCAGCAGTTCAAGTGAGGGGTTGCCGCCCTACGAGCAGTACTTC
>NA|TRBV28|many|TRBJ1-5
CASSTPNQPQHF
TGTGCCAGCAGTACTCCCAATCAGCCCCAGCATTTT
>NA|TRBV12-3/TRBV12-4|many|TRBJ1-1
CASSSRQPNTEAFF
TGTGCCAGCAGTTCCCGACAGCCTAACACTGAAGCTTTCTTT
>NA|TRBV3-1|NA|TRBJ1-4
CASGQEDSYNEKLFF
TGTGCCAGCGGCCAAGAGGACAGCTATAATGAAAAACTGTTTTTT
>TRBD2|TRBV19|NA|TRBJ2-1
CASSSNSGLRAGEQFF
TGTGCCAGTAGCTCCAACTCGGGACTCCGAGCGGGGGAGCAGTTCTTC
>NA|TRBV20-1|NA|TRBJ2-5
CSARDGTFGETQYF
TGCAGTGCTAGGGATGGGACTTTCGGAGAGACCCAGTACTTC
>NA|TRBV2|NA|TRBJ2-7
CASSEEGQYF
TGTGCCAGCAGTGAAGAAGGGCAGTACTTC
>TRBD2|TRBV3-1|few|TRBJ2-5
CASSQGLTSGGGGETQYF
TGTGCCAGCAGCCAAGGTCTGACTAGCGGGGGGGGGGGAGAGACCCAGTACTTC
>TRBD2|TRBV10-3|NA|TRBJ2-1
CAISDQRGSSYNEQFF
TGTGCCATCAGTGACCAGCGGGGCAGCTCCTACAATGAGCAGTTCTTC
>NA|TRBV11-1|NA|TRBJ1-5
CASSQNLGNQPQHF
TGTGCCAGCAGCCAAAATCTGGGCAATCAGCCCCAGCATTTT
>NA|TRBV27|many|TRBJ1-2
CASSSPPNYGYTF
TGTGCCAGCAGTTCCCCCCCTAACTATGGCTACACCTTC
>TRBD1|TRBV7-8|many|TRBJ2-3
CASSLGDRYTDTQYF
TGTGCCAGCAGCTTAGGGGACAGGTACACAGATACGCAGTATTTT
>NA|TRBV10-2|NA|TRBJ2-7
CASSEQTAYSPQYF
TGCGCCAGCAGTGAACAGACAGCTTACTCGCCGCAGTACTTC